A single T cell receptor beta chain is shown here with its context. It lacks a known antigen. Base qualities are not at hand, and no much larger clone is one base apart. V loses 5 bases, J loses 6 bases, and the germline ends lie 13 bases apart. Its CDR3 holds 13 amino acids, cysteine through phenylalanine. The retained sequence is limited to the CDR3, 39 bases, with the frame set at the first base. CDR1 and CDR2 (SEHNR, FQNEAQ) derive from the germline V gene (reference sequence). The library was obtained by the immunoSEQ multiplex PCR assay. For the multiplex PCR, a mixture combining 60 forward primers for TCR Vbeta segments and 13 reverse primers for TCR Jbeta segments was used. The CDR3 region of rearranged TCR beta genes was amplified from genomic DNA with a multiplex PCR assay. On the Illumina HiSeq System, the amplified TCR beta libraries were sequenced as 87-base-pair reads. On the study's bioinformatics: In a later analysis, tens of millions of unique TCR beta chains were counted across the roughly 670 repertoires, and about 9.9 million of these chains were shared by at least two donors. Raw reads were error-corrected and collapsed into unique sequences by a nearest-neighbor algorithm in which closely related sequences were merged to remove PCR and sequencing errors. Alignment of CDR3 sequences to IMGT reference sequences was used to assign V, D and J gene segments. For a sequence to be retained, a match of at least six nucleotides was required to both a V gene segment and a J gene segment. Rearrangements were called productive when the CDR3 lacked stop codons and stayed in frame with V and J; all others were non-productive. Following IMGT convention, CDR3 was defined as the stretch from the second conserved V-encoded cysteine up to the conserved J-encoded phenylalanine. The earlier analysis of fewer than 750 of the donors excluded sequences that lacked an unambiguous match to a single V gene segment. In an earlier analysis of around 590 of the donors, a V segment was called functional when productive rearrangements were above 56.7%, and segregating when the standard deviation between donors exceeded 5%. A statistical classification framework was built for diagnosing cytomegalovirus status from the catalog of TCR beta chain sequences. V and J gene assignment, in a later analysis, came from comparing TCR nucleotide sequences with IMGT/GENE-DB human TR gene sequences. Using the TCRdist pipeline, a later analysis assigned CDR3 sequences along with most-parsimonious VDJ recombination scenarios. A later analysis defined each TCR beta chain by its CDR3 amino acid sequence plus V-gene family, and excluded reads lacking a unique V-gene family. In a later analysis, a few hundred highly shared, low-generation-probability nucleotide sequences were removed to address suspected cross-contamination and a sequencing artifact. In a later analysis, a clonal expansion index for each public chain was calculated from normalized within-repertoire ranks of inferred template counts. Generation probabilities in a later analysis came from a VDJ recombination model fitted to out-of-frame rearrangements, and those results were checked against IGoR. A later analysis scored TCR-TCR, TCR-HLA and TCR-CMV co-occurrence with hypergeometric tests, applying a repertoire-size bias correction to TCR pairs. False discovery rates were estimated in a later analysis by permuting HLA or CMV assignments 20 times. In a later analysis, co-occurring TCRs were grouped using DBSCAN, and TCRdist sequence similarity was added for clustering within HLA-allele-positive subsets. Co-occurrence clustering excluded repertoires with fewer than 30,000 or more than 120,000 public chains, plus five with anomalous nucleotide sharing. TCRdb took over this immuneACCESS table, retaining in-frame rearrangements with V and J assigned. Such tables are incomplete; in checked studies, under half of the missing clones stem from an unresolved V gene, and the remainder is unexplained. The V and J calls and clone size were taken over from that table, and D and trimming were inferred from the DNA. Present in this sample are under 200,000 clones, roughly three quarters of which were seen just once. The top ten clonotypes cover 6% to 8% of the sample.

The cohort comprised 550 to 700 healthy bone marrow donors. All cohort members were sampled while nominally healthy, although unrecorded immune exposures were likely present. The donor tested CMV seropositive, placing the donor among the 290 or so seropositive members of the cohort. A peripheral blood sample was collected from each donor, and TCR beta sequencing was performed on peripheral blood mononuclear cells. Genomic DNA was extracted from the blood cell samples with the Qiagen DNeasy Blood Extraction Kit. The record originates from a study of cytomegalovirus exposure and HLA in healthy donors (dated by TCRdb to about 2017). Regarding the study in general: An earlier analysis of approximately 590 of the donors reported 276 Gb of sequence data and 117 million unique TCR beta sequences from roughly 200 million T cells. Around 320 gigabases of sequencing data and tens of millions of unique TCR sequences were included in an early release covering about 600 HLA-typed donors. Of the 300 to 500 genotyped donors, 80% to 90% were placed in the genetic ancestry cluster associated with self-reported Caucasian donors. The aim of the study was to test whether cataloging public T cell receptors could identify signatures of past pathogen exposure. Using immunosequencing, the study profiled T cell repertoires from 500 to 800 subjects and related those repertoires to cytomegalovirus serostatus. Along with the approximately 650-subject first cohort, a separate validation cohort of over a hundred different subjects was used. To predict cytomegalovirus infection status, the study brought together high-throughput TCR immunosequencing, statistical association of individual TCRs with disease status, and machine learning. A later analysis re-examined previously published TCR beta repertoires from hundreds of donors and added high-resolution HLA genotyping to investigate patterns of TCR occurrence. The later analysis used no new phenotypic data to find candidate immune exposures, relying instead on TCR beta sequences and their occurrence across donors. In an earlier analysis of over 550 of the donors, high-throughput TCR beta sequencing was used to judge whether each TCR beta V gene segment behaved as functional or pseudogenic. Donor age, sex, ethnicity and CMV serostatus were compiled alongside the repertoire data. A later genetic analysis took genome-wide SNP genotypes for about 55% of the roughly 670 donors and used that subset as a discovery cohort. Every repertoire in the discovery cohort had been generated on one and the same sequencing platform. Both class I and class II loci were covered by HLA typing, at four-digit resolution. The number of donors typed differed by locus, with about 629-630 for A, B, C, DRB1 and DQB1, around 500 for DQA1, 606 for DPA1, and some 440 for DPB1. Five DR-DQ haplotypes were treated as single units for association and clustering because of strong linkage in the cohort. Among over 350 genotyped donors of the cohort, an average of about 240,000 unique TCR beta nucleotide sequences were sequenced per donor, around a sixth of them non-productive. Paper-wide results and their limitations: Correlated functional status among segregating V segments might reflect linkage disequilibrium, but an unknown experimental factor could not be ruled out. Because some donors lacked HLA typing at each locus, the association tests relied only on the typed subset. A later analysis found that HLA-associated TCR beta chains were more clonally expanded and had lower generation probabilities than equally common non-associated chains. In an earlier analysis of 587 of the donors, most TCR beta V segments appeared in productive rearrangements about 87% or about 30% of the time, broadly matching IMGT annotations. CMV serostatus was the only immune exposure information available for the cohort. The authors suggested that the approach could potentially be extended to other disease states and immunological phenotypes. A cluster of highly shared sequence variants was judged likely to be a technical artifact of the sequencing pipeline. A further reported finding was that TCR beta sequences accurately predicted the HLA-A and HLA-B alleles for most subjects in the first cohort. Approximately 16 rarely observed V segments, including chromosome 9 orphons, were excluded from the earlier analysis of 550 to 700 of the donors because counts were too low. In a later analysis, several top co-occurrence clusters were reported to appear linked to parvovirus B19, influenza, CMV and Epstein-Barr virus. A later genetic analysis reported fewer N-insertions in productive TCRs among donors in an Asian-associated ancestry cluster than the approximately 670-donor mean. When HLA alleles, especially DR and DQ, strongly co-occurred, attributing TCR associations to individual alleles was difficult. In vitro tests confirmed that a few of the cytomegalovirus-associated TCR beta chains recognize cytomegalovirus antigens. The presence/absence analyses assumed that sequencing depth was roughly uniform across donors, and that assumption may not be true. The 87-base-pair reads could not distinguish some IMGT-functional V segments, including TRBV6-2 and TRBV6-3, so those segments were excluded. In a later analysis, some 18,000 TCR beta sequences were associated with specific HLA alleles at a false discovery rate of 0.05. In a later genetic analysis, a missense DCLRE1C variant was associated with V-gene and J-gene trimming of TCR beta chains, and the association was replicated in an independent cohort. A later analysis found that TCR association rates varied across HLA loci, with DRB1 alleles showing the most associated TCRs and HLA-C alleles the fewest. In this cohort, only TCR beta chains were sequenced, and detectable features were limited by the absence of alpha or paired-chain data. Most TCR sequences were observed very rarely across donors, whereas some public TCRs were present in many individuals. The classifier was reported to diagnose cytomegalovirus status with high specificity and sensitivity in both the original and validation cohorts. Most CMV-associated TCR beta chains appeared to be HLA-restricted in a later analysis, and the HLA associations seemed to be driven largely by CMV exposure. The study gave a list of over 150 TCR beta chains associated with cytomegalovirus.

The TCR sequence derives from a male donor in good health and CMV-seropositive. The sequenced sample consisted of PBMCs. The receptor chain draws on TRBV7-9 and TRBJ1-2; TRBD1 is possibly the D segment (5 matching bases). The DNA sequence follows: TGTGCCAGCAGCGGTGGGGGAGGGGATGGCTACACCTTC. Translated, it reads CASSGGGGDGYTF.